This TCR beta chain is drawn from a study of neurological immune-mediated disorders. CDR3 length equals 12 residues. V dropped 7 bases and J dropped 2 bases, with 9 bases sitting between them. The germline V gene has CDR1 MNHEY and CDR2 SVGAGI. By 5'RACE with 10-nucleotide random UMIs, the cDNA was made. TCRdb re-called the 5' RACE reads with MiXCR, one entry per CDR3 protein. This table holds 25,000 to 35,000 distinct CDR3 sequences, over 12% found once. With respect to this clonotype: Its specificity is unknown.

Study conclusions and caveats: The greatest degree of TCR clonal expansion was observed in HTLV-1-associated myelopathy, with the lowest in multiple sclerosis, below that of healthy controls.

The sequence came from a man aged 70-80 years in good health. This rearrangement joins TRBV6-5 to TRBJ2-7; D remains ambiguous. The material sequenced was PBMCs. CDR3 sequence reads: CASMALTYEQYF. In DNA, the CDR3 is TGTGCCAGCATGGCCCTAACCTACGAGCAGTACTTC.